The 15 T cell receptor beta chains below come from one sample, sequenced in a study of response to subunit inactivated influenza vaccine. TCRdb reanalysed the RT-PCR reads using MiXCR and keeps one entry per CDR3 protein. The top ten hold about 12% of the sample, which has more than 400,000 distinct CDR3 sequences, approximately 11% seen once. The sequencing here drew on PBMCs from blood, taken about 40 days after vaccination. These receptors originate from a man in his forties or fifties who received an inactivated influenza vaccine.

This clonotype was seen more than once but under ten times. The V gene is TRBV6-5, the J gene TRBJ2-4; TRBD1 aligns across 9 bases. The junction had 7 bases not matched to a gene; V was cut back by 2 bases and J by 5 bases. CDR3 length equals 16 residues. The germline CDR1 and CDR2 sequences are MNHEY and SVGAGI. The CDR3 nucleotides read TGTGCCAGCAGTTACAGACACCGGGACAGGGAAAACATTCAGTACTTC. It translates to CASSYRHRDRENIQYF.

CDR3 nucleotide sequence: TGTGCCACCAGTGCTACACTAGCGGGGGGGCCCGATACGCAGTATTTT. Encoded protein: CATSATLAGGPDTQYF. The chain recombines TRBV24-1 with TRBJ2-3; 13 nucleotides match TRBD2. Germline V gene sequence: CDR1 KGHDR, CDR2 SFDVKD. The CDR3 is 16 residues long. The J segment lost 6 bases and the V segment lost 5 bases, leaving 7 bases of the junction unmatched.

The chain links TRBV18 to TRBJ2-1, with D unclear. Germline lookup yields CDR1 KGHSH and CDR2 LQKENI. The CDR3 has 13 amino acids. V was pared by 2 bases and J by 9 bases, with 11 bases between. CDR3 protein: CASSPARVAEQFF. The CDR3 bases are TGTGCCAGCTCACCAGCCCGAGTCGCTGAGCAGTTCTTC.

The chain links TRBV27 to TRBJ2-6; 9 bases match TRBD1. The trim removed 4 bases at V and 0 bases at J, leaving 7 bases unmatched. This CDR3 is built from 18 residues. In germline, CDR1 is MNHEY, CDR2 SMNVEV (reference sequence). CDR3 in amino acids: CASSSAGTGNSGANVLTF. Here the CDR3 DNA reads TGTGCCAGCAGTTCCGCCGGGACAGGGAACTCTGGGGCCAACGTCCTGACTTTC.

This sequence joins TRBV20-1 and TRBJ1-2, with 11 nucleotides matching TRBD1. The junction had 6 bases not matched to a gene; V was cut back by 6 bases and J by 3 bases. The V gene's germline CDR1 is DFQATT and CDR2 SNEGSKA (reference sequence). The CDR3 totals 14 residues. CDR3 region: CSAAGQGEDYGYTF. CDR3 DNA sequence: TGCAGTGCGGCGGGACAGGGGGAAGACTATGGCTACACCTTC.

The chain has TRBV7-7 and TRBJ2-1, with 9 positions matching TRBD2. The CDR3 is 15 amino acids. The trim removed 5 bases at V and 6 bases at J, leaving 8 bases unmatched. CDR1 and CDR2 from the germline V gene are SSHAT and FNYEAQ (reference sequence). DNA for the CDR3: TGTGCCAGCAGCCCCGGGACTAGCCGAAGCAATGAGCAGTTCTTC. Its protein is CASSPGTSRSNEQFF.

This clonotype was found many times. The chain joins TRBV20-1 to TRBJ2-7; 7 bases map to TRBD2. This CDR3 region has 14 residues. Trimming took 6 bases from V and 4 from J; bases not matched to a gene: 12. In germline, CDR1 is DFQATT, CDR2 SNEGSKA (reference sequence). CDR3 residues: CSALRGGRDYEQYF. In nucleotides, the CDR3 is TGCAGTGCGCTCCGTGGCGGGAGAGATTACGAGCAGTACTTC.

In this sample, this clonotype turned up a few times. Just one base apart from a much larger clone, this may be a read error. This chain uses TRBV10-3 with TRBJ2-7; no reliable D call. Germline CDR1 ENHRY, CDR2 SYGVKD. The V end lost 0 bases, the J end lost 5 bases, and 2 bases lay between the germline ends. The CDR3 is 11 residues long. CDR3 amino acids: CAISESDEQYF. The CDR3 nucleotides read TGTGCCATCAGTGAGTCGGACGAGCAGTACTTC.

The chain joins TRBV18 to TRBJ2-7, with 7 positions matching TRBD2. Trimming removed 2 bases from V and 3 bases from J; junction bases left unmatched: 7. CDR3 length: 15 residues. Germline-derived CDR1 and CDR2 are KGHSH and LQKENI. CDR3 bases: TGTGCCAGCTCACCAGTAGGGACTACGCTCTACGAGCAGTACTTC. Its protein is CASSPVGTTLYEQYF.

The chain recombines TRBV29-1 with TRBJ2-7; D not resolved. V lost 5 bases and J 0 bases, leaving 8 bases between the germline ends. Germline V gives CDR1 SQVTM, CDR2 ANQGSEA. The CDR3 has 12 residues. The CDR3 DNA reads TGCAGCGTTTCCAAGAGCTCCTACGAGCAGTACTTC. Its translation: CSVSKSSYEQYF.

This clonotype was observed a handful of times. The chain uses TRBV12-3 or TRBV12-4 and TRBJ2-3; D remains ambiguous. The CDR3 covers 15 residues. V lost 4 bases to trimming and J lost 0 bases, with 11 bases between them. CDR3 amino acids: CASSSWTESTDTQYF. Written as DNA, the CDR3 is TGTGCCAGCAGTTCCTGGACGGAGAGCACAGATACGCAGTATTTT.

The chain is built from TRBV18 and TRBJ2-5, with 7 bases matching TRBD1. CDR3 length equals 15 residues. Germline V gives CDR1 KGHSH, CDR2 LQKENI. V lost 2 bases, J lost 2 bases, and 5 bases stayed unmatched. The CDR3 sequence is CASSPGTEKQETQYF. The CDR3 nucleotides read TGTGCCAGCTCACCAGGGACAGAGAAGCAAGAGACCCAGTACTTC. The variable domain in full, completed from reference TRBV18 and TRBJ2-5, reads NAGVMQNPRHLVRRRGQEARLRCSPMKGHSHVYWYRQLPEEGLKFMVYLQKENIIDESGMPKERFSAEFPKEGPSILRIQQVVRGDSAAYFCASSPGTEKQETQYFGPGTRLLVL.

This rearrangement joins TRBV7-2 to TRBJ2-5; 8 nucleotides match TRBD2. J gave up 5 bases and V 2 bases, and 4 bases lay outside the gene matches. The germline V gene encodes CDR1 SGHTA and CDR2 FQGNSA. The CDR3 totals 14 residues. Here the CDR3 reads CASSLRRGVETQYF. In DNA form, the CDR3 reads TGTGCCAGCAGCTTAAGGCGGGGGGTGGAGACCCAGTACTTC.

V gene TRBV12-3 or TRBV12-4 combines with J gene TRBJ2-5; 8 bases map to TRBD1. CDR3 length: 16 amino acids. With 5 bases clipped from V and 5 bases from J, the junction kept 13 bases outside the gene matches. The CDR3 spells CASSDSGQDAGETQYF. For the CDR3, the DNA is TGTGCCAGCAGTGATTCGGGACAGGACGCCGGGGAGACCCAGTACTTC.

This clonotype was seen only a few times. The J gene is TRBJ1-5, the V gene TRBV29-1; tentatively, D is TRBD1 (5 bases). The CDR3 length is 15 residues. Trimming stripped 4 bases from V and 1 base from J, with 14 bases between. The germline gives CDR1 SQVTM, CDR2 ANQGSEA. In nucleotides, the CDR3 is TGCAGCGTTGCGGAGGGGCGGGGGAGCAATCAGCCCCAGCATTTT. This codes for CSVAEGRGSNQPQHF.